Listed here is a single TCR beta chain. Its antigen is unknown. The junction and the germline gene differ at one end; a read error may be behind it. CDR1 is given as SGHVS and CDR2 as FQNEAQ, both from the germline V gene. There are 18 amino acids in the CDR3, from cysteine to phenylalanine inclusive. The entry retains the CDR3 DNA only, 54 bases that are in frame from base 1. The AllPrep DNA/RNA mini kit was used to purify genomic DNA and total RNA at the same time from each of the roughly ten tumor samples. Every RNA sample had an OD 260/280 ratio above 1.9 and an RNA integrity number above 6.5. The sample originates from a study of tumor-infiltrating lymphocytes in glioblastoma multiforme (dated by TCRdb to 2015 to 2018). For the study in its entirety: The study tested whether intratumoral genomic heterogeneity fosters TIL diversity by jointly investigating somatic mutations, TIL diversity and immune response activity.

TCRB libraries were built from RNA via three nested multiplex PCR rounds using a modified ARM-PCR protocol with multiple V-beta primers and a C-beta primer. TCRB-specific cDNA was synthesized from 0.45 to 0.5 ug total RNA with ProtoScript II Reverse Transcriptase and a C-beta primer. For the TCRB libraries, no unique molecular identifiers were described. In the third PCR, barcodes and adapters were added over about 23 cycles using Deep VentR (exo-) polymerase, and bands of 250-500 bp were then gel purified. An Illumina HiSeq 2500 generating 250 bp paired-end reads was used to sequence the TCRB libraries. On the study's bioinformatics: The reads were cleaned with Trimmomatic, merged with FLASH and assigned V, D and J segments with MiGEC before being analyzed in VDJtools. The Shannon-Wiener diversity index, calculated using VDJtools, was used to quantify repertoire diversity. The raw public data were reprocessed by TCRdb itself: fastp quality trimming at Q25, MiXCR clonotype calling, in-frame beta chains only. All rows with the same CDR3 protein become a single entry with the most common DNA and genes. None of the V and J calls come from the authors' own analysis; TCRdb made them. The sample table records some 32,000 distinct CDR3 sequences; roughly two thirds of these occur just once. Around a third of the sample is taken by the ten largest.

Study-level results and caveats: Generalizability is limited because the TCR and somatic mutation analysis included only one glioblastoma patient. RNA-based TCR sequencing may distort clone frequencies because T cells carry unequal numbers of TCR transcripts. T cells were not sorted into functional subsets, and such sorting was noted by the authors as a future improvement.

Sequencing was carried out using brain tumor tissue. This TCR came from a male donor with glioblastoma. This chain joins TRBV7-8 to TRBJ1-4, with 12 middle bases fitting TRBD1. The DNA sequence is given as TGTGCAAGCAGTCCTAATCCATCCACCGGGACAGGGGGCGAAAAACTGTTTTTT. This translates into CASSPNPSTGTGGEKLFF.